These 2 T cell receptor beta chains were sequenced from one sample in a study of beta chain features in type 1 diabetes. Expressed TCRB transcripts were sequenced because the isolated RNA had all been reverse transcribed beforehand. Clones were sequenced by immunoSEQ multiplex PCR, and TCRdb holds only the in-frame ones, with some missing. Among under 450,000 clones listed, around 16% were seen once. Sequencing was carried out using naive CD4+ T cells from blood. The source of these receptors is a woman in her late teens or twenties in good health.

The chain joins TRBV19 to TRBJ1-1; TRBD1 agrees at 11 bases. The germline V gene encodes CDR1 LNHDA and CDR2 SQIVND (reference sequence). The CDR3 contains 13 residues. The V segment lost 7 bases and the J segment 12 bases; nucleotides outside the gene matches: 10. The CDR3 DNA follows: TGTGCCAGTACCCCCGGGACAGGGGGAGGAACTTTCTTT. Translating gives CASTPGTGGGTFF.

The chain has TRBV5-1 and TRBJ2-2, with unresolved D. The CDR3 covers 17 residues. Germline CDR1 and CDR2: SGHRS and YFSETQ. Trimming shortened V by 2 bases and J by 0 bases, and 14 bases separated the two germline ends. The CDR3 nucleotides read TGCGCCAGCAGCTTAATACCCACACTAACGAACACCGGGGAGCTGTTTTTT. Encoded protein: CASSLIPTLTNTGELFF.